The 24 T cell receptor beta chains listed next were all sequenced from one sample in a study of regulatory T cells in long-lasting Graves disease. Stated time point: newly diagnosed GD, antithyroid drugs for less than 3 months. PBMC-derived RNA was used for the TCR library. The authors built TCR beta libraries using iRepertoire HTBI primers and Arm-PCR of CDR3 regions. MiXCR was run by TCRdb on the multiplex PCR reads, yielding one entry per CDR3 protein. The sample carries more than 300,000 distinct CDR3 sequences, around 15% recorded once. This sample was also put to use in a study of T cells in Graves' hyperthyroidism and ophthalmopathy.

The sequences come from peripheral blood mononuclear cells (PBMCs), collected at new diagnosis, from a patient treated with antithyroid drugs. The receptors stem from a woman under 30 with Graves disease.

This clonotype was counted a few times. The V and J genes are TRBV6-5 and TRBJ2-3; D may be TRBD2 (6 bases). The CDR3 is 15 amino acids. The ends were cut back, 1 base at V and 4 bases at J, with 12 bases in the middle. CDR1 is MNHEY and CDR2 is SVGAGI in the germline V gene. This chain's CDR3 is CASSYFGGWPDTQYF. DNA of the CDR3: TGTGCCAGCAGTTACTTCGGGGGTTGGCCAGATACGCAGTATTTT.

This clonotype was found many times. The chain couples TRBV12-3 or TRBV12-4 to TRBJ2-3; the D gene is possibly TRBD1 (6 bases). The CDR3 is 14 amino acids. V lost 3 bases, J lost 4 bases, and 11 bases lay in between. CDR3 sequence: CASSFGRGADTQYF. In nucleotides, the CDR3 is TGTGCCAGCAGTTTTGGCAGGGGCGCAGATACGCAGTATTTT.

This clonotype was observed at least ten times. The genes are TRBV6-1 and TRBJ2-7; TRBD2 is a possible D gene (5 bases). The CDR3 is 16 residues long. Per the germline V gene, CDR1 is MNHNS and CDR2 is SASEGT. V lost 5 bases, J lost 2 bases, and 19 bases lay in between. Here the CDR3 reads CASSPPIRGIPYEQYF. The CDR3 nucleotides are TGTGCCAGCAGTCCCCCAATCCGAGGGATTCCCTACGAGCAGTACTTC.

In this sample, this clonotype turned up many times. V is TRBV20-1 and J is TRBJ1-5; the D gene is possibly TRBD1 (5 bases). Germline V lookup: CDR1 DFQATT, CDR2 SNEGSKA (reference sequence). Trimming removed 3 bases at V and 3 bases at J, with 9 bases between. The CDR3 covers 13 residues. The CDR3 sequence is CSASLGVNQPQHF. CDR3 in DNA: TGCAGTGCTAGTTTGGGGGTCAATCAGCCCCAGCATTTT.

The chain couples TRBV19 to TRBJ2-5; 8 bases line up with TRBD2. V was pared by 3 bases and J by 8 bases, with 11 bases of the junction left unmatched. The germline gives CDR1 LNHDA, CDR2 SQIVND (reference sequence). CDR3 length: 15 amino acids. CDR3 sequence (DNA): TGTGCCAGTAGTATTGGGGGGCGGGGGGCCCGTACCCAGTACTTC. Amino acids: CASSIGGRGARTQYF.

This clonotype was seen ten or more times. V gene TRBV20-1 combines with J gene TRBJ1-2; D not resolved. The germline V and J ends were trimmed by 0 bases and 8 bases, with 10 bases remaining between them. CDR3 length: 12 amino acids. Germline V lookup: CDR1 DFQATT, CDR2 SNEGSKA (reference sequence). The CDR3: CSARDLGSGYTF. The CDR3 DNA is TGCAGTGCTAGAGATCTGGGCTCGGGCTACACCTTC.

This clonotype appeared many times. The chain carries TRBV27 and TRBJ2-7; weak D call: TRBD1 (6 bases). The CDR3 has 14 amino acids. Trimming took off 6 bases at V and 6 bases at J, with 18 bases between the two ends. Germline CDR1 MNHEY, CDR2 SMNVEV (reference sequence). In DNA form, the CDR3 reads TGTGCCAGCAGCCCACTCGAACTCAGGGGCGAGCAGTACTTC. Translation gives CASSPLELRGEQYF.

At least ten counts were recorded for this clonotype. The rearrangement joins TRBV2 to TRBJ2-2; D gene ambiguous. From germline, CDR1 is SNHLY and CDR2 FYNNEI. The CDR3 is 15 amino acids. V dropped 8 bases and J dropped 0 bases, with 13 bases sitting between them. The CDR3 sequence: CASRRERSNTGELFF. The CDR3 DNA follows: TGTGCCAGCCGTCGTGAAAGATCGAACACCGGGGAGCTGTTTTTT.

This clonotype showed up many times. The J gene is TRBJ2-3, the V gene TRBV7-3, with D possibly being TRBD1 (5 bases). The germline CDR1 and CDR2 sequences are SGHTA and FQGTGA. The V end was cut by 0 bases, the J end by 4 bases, with 5 bases between. The CDR3 spans 13 residues. The CDR3 protein is CASSLTGPDTQYF. CDR3 nucleotide sequence: TGTGCCAGCAGCTTAACGGGGCCAGATACGCAGTATTTT. Full variable domain (remainder filled in from reference TRBV7-3 and TRBJ2-3): GAGVSQTPSNKVTEKGKYVELRCDPISGHTALYWYRQSLGQGPEFLIYFQGTGAADDSGLPNDRFFAVRPEGSVSTLKIQRTERGDSAVYLCASSLTGPDTQYFGPGTRLTVL.

This clonotype was picked up many times. The DNA of the CDR3 is TGCAGTGCCACCCGGGAGAGCTCCTACGAGCAGTACTTC. Translating it yields CSATRESSYEQYF. This rearrangement joins TRBV20-1 to TRBJ2-7, with a tentative D call TRBD2 (6 bases). CDR1 is DFQATT and CDR2 is SNEGSKA in the germline V gene (reference sequence). V was shortened by 6 bases and J by 0 bases, with 12 bases between the two germline ends. CDR3 length equals 13 residues.

This clonotype showed up many times. V and J are TRBV13 and TRBJ2-3; the match to TRBD2 covers 9 bases. The V gene end was trimmed by 1 base and the J gene end by 6 bases; junction bases not matched to a gene: 8. Germline CDR1 PRHDT, CDR2 FYEKMQ (reference sequence). CDR3 length: 16 amino acids. CDR3 in DNA: TGTGCCAGCAGCTTAGAGCCTAGCGGGGACGCGGATACGCAGTATTTT. Its protein product is CASSLEPSGDADTQYF.

V and J are TRBV6-2 or TRBV6-3 and TRBJ1-1; 7 bases agree with TRBD1. The CDR3 sequence is 13 residues long. The V and J ends lost 8 bases and 5 bases, in that order; junction bases with no gene match: 8. The V gene's germline CDR1 is MNHEY and CDR2 SVGEGT. This CDR3 is CASPEDRATEAFF. The CDR3 nucleotides are TGTGCCAGCCCGGAAGACAGGGCGACTGAAGCTTTCTTT.

This clonotype was found many times. The chain employs TRBV2 and TRBJ2-1; a weak D match, TRBD1 (6 bases). Germline loops: CDR1 SNHLY, CDR2 FYNNEI. The V and J ends lost 4 bases and 10 bases respectively, with 11 bases between them. The CDR3 has 12 amino acids. This CDR3 reads CASSGTDTEQFF. The CDR3 bases are TGTGCCAGCAGTGGGACAGACACCGAGCAGTTCTTC.

The sample holds a few counts of this clonotype. The chain uses TRBV27 and TRBJ1-1, with 8 bases that match TRBD1. This CDR3 has 15 residues. Germline loops: CDR1 MNHEY, CDR2 SMNVEV (reference sequence). Losses at the gene ends were 5 bases for V and 5 bases for J; bases not matched to a gene: 10. CDR3 in DNA: TGTGCCAGCAGTCCTCACAGGGGGGTAGATACTGAAGCTTTCTTT. Its protein is CASSPHRGVDTEAFF.

The table lists this clonotype with many counts. The J gene is TRBJ1-5, the V gene TRBV20-1; TRBD1 aligns across 9 bases. Per germline, CDR1 DFQATT and CDR2 SNEGSKA (reference sequence). J gave up 7 bases and V 0 bases, and 10 bases lay outside the gene matches. The CDR3 covers 16 residues. CDR3 nucleotides: TGCAGTGCTAGAGATTTGCAGGACAGGGGTTACCAGCCCCAGCATTTT. This translates into CSARDLQDRGYQPQHF.

This clonotype was seen many times. The rearrangement links TRBV2 to TRBJ1-1; D unclear. CDR3 size: 15 residues. Per germline, CDR1 SNHLY and CDR2 FYNNEI. Trimming shortened V by 0 bases and J by 3 bases, and 11 bases separated the two germline ends. The CDR3 here is CASSEAQRVHTEAFF. The CDR3 coding sequence is TGTGCCAGCAGTGAAGCGCAAAGGGTGCACACTGAAGCTTTCTTT.

The table lists this clonotype with many counts. The CDR3 sequence: CASSLGTGEQYF. CDR3 nucleotide sequence: TGTGCCAGCAGTTTGGGGACAGGCGAGCAGTACTTC. The chain combines TRBV12-3 or TRBV12-4 with TRBJ2-7; TRBD1 matches at 8 bases. The CDR3 extends over 12 amino acids. Trimming took 3 bases from V and 6 from J; bases not matched to a gene: 1.

This clonotype occurred a few times. J is TRBJ2-1 and V is TRBV6-1; D might be TRBD1 (5 bases). From germline, CDR1 is MNHNS and CDR2 SASEGT. The CDR3 contains 13 residues. V was cut by 3 bases and J by 6 bases, with 9 bases left in between. The CDR3 spells CASSDTRVNEQFF. In nucleotides, the CDR3 is TGTGCCAGCAGTGACACCAGGGTCAATGAGCAGTTCTTC.

This clonotype was counted only a few times. The genes are TRBV24-1 and TRBJ2-1, with TRBD2 as a possible D gene (5 bases). From germline, CDR1 is KGHDR and CDR2 SFDVKD. V lost 7 bases to trimming and J lost 7 bases, with 13 bases between them. The CDR3 consists of 13 residues. The CDR3 reads CATSIAHGNEQFF. In DNA form, the CDR3 reads TGTGCCACCAGCATAGCGCATGGGAATGAGCAGTTCTTC.

The rearrangement links TRBV12-5 to TRBJ2-5; tentatively, D is TRBD1 (6 bases). Germline CDR1 is LGHNT and CDR2 is FRNRAP. The CDR3 has 13 residues. The V end lost 7 bases, the J end lost 1 base, and 10 bases lay between the germline ends. CDR3 DNA: TGTGCTAGTGCCTTACAGGGCCAAGAGACCCAGTACTTC. Its translation is CASALQGQETQYF.

The sample holds many counts of this clonotype. V is TRBV20-1 and J is TRBJ2-7; possible D gene TRBD2, 6 bases. Germline CDR1 reads DFQATT; CDR2 reads SNEGSKA (reference sequence). Between the trimmed V and J ends, which lost 2 bases and 6 bases, there was a span of 17 bases. The CDR3 covers 14 residues. The CDR3 region is CSARSGTQSGEQYF. As DNA, the CDR3 is TGCAGTGCTAGATCTGGGACTCAGTCCGGCGAGCAGTACTTC.

Ten or more counts support this clonotype. The rearrangement links TRBV5-1 to TRBJ2-5; 8 bases are shared with TRBD2. Unmatched junction bases numbered 3, after V lost 5 bases and J lost 0 bases. The CDR3 runs to 14 residues. CDR1 is SGHRS and CDR2 is YFSETQ in the germline V gene. As DNA, the CDR3 is TGCGCCAGCAGGGATAGCGGGAACCAAGAGACCCAGTACTTC. Protein sequence: CASRDSGNQETQYF.

This clonotype turned up a few times. The chain recombines TRBV12-3 or TRBV12-4 with TRBJ2-7, with TRBD1 matching over 7 bases. The CDR3 is 13 residues long. Losses at the gene ends were 8 bases for V and 0 bases for J; bases not matched to a gene: 4. The CDR3 spells CASVRQGSYEQYF. The CDR3 nucleotides read TGTGCCAGCGTAAGACAGGGCTCCTACGAGCAGTACTTC.

This chain connects TRBV5-1 to TRBJ2-3; the D is unclear. Looked up from germline, CDR1 is SGHRS and CDR2 is YFSETQ. Trimming shortened V by 4 bases and J by 0 bases, and 15 bases separated the two germline ends. The length of the CDR3 is 16 residues. The CDR3 region has the DNA TGCGCCAGCAGCCCTGCCAAGACTTCTAGCACAGATACGCAGTATTTT. Its translation: CASSPAKTSSTDTQYF.